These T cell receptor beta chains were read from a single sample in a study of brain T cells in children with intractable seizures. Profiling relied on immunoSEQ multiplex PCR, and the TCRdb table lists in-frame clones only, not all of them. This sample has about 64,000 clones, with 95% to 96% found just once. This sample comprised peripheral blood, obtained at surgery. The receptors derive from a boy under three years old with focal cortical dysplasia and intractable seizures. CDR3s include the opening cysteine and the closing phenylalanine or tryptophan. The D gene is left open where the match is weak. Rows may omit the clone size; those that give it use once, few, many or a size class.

DNA: TGTGCCAGTACCAATACAGGGGGCTGGGTGAACACTGAAGCTTTCTTT
CDR3: CASTNTGGWVNTEAFF
D: TRBD1
V: TRBV19
size: .
J: TRBJ1-1

DNA: TGTGCCAGCGGCCAGGGGGCCTACGAGCAGTACTTC
CDR3: CASGQGAYEQYF
D: TRBD1
V: TRBV12-3/TRBV12-4
size: once
J: TRBJ2-7

DNA: TGTGCCAGCTCACCACTAGCGGGAGGGCGCGAGCAGTACTTC
CDR3: CASSPLAGGREQYF
D: TRBD2
V: TRBV18
size: .
J: TRBJ2-7

DNA: TGCGCCAGCAGCCCAAATTGGGAAAACACCATATATTTT
CDR3: CASSPNWENTIYF
D: .
V: TRBV4-1
size: .
J: TRBJ1-3

DNA: TGTGCCAGCAGTTATATTAGCGGGCGAACCTACGAGCAGTACTTC
CDR3: CASSYISGRTYEQYF
D: TRBD2
V: TRBV28
size: .
J: TRBJ2-7

DNA: TGTGCCAGTAGTACACCGCGGGAGAACACTGAAGCTTTCTTT
CDR3: CASSTPRENTEAFF
D: .
V: TRBV19
size: .
J: TRBJ1-1

DNA: TGTGCCACCAGCAGAGGGGCTCCGGGACTGATAGAGACCCAGTACTTC
CDR3: CATSRGAPGLIETQYF
D: .
V: TRBV15
size: .
J: TRBJ2-5

DNA: TGTGCCACCGCCCTGGGGGGCACAGATACGCAGTATTTT
CDR3: CATALGGTDTQYF
D: .
V: TRBV24-1
size: .
J: TRBJ2-3

DNA: TGTGCCATCAGTGAGTCATCGGGACTAGGGGTTTACGAGCAGTACTTC
CDR3: CAISESSGLGVYEQYF
D: TRBD2
V: TRBV10-3
size: .
J: TRBJ2-7

DNA: TGTGCCAGTAGTACACGAAATAATTCACCCCTCCACTTT
CDR3: CASSTRNNSPLHF
D: .
V: TRBV19
size: once
J: TRBJ1-6

DNA: TGCGCCAGCAGCATGCGGGAGGGCACAGATACGCAGTATTTT
CDR3: CASSMREGTDTQYF
D: TRBD2
V: TRBV5-1
size: .
J: TRBJ2-3

DNA: TGTGCCAGCAGCGTCCTCGACAGGGTTGGTGGCTACACCTTC
CDR3: CASSVLDRVGGYTF
D: TRBD1
V: TRBV9
size: .
J: TRBJ1-2

DNA: TGTGCCAGTAGTATAAGGGACAGGGGCAATCAGCCCCAGCATTTT
CDR3: CASSIRDRGNQPQHF
D: TRBD1
V: TRBV19
size: once
J: TRBJ1-5

DNA: TGTGCCAGCAGCACGGACAGGGGGCTAACTGAAGCTTTCTTT
CDR3: CASSTDRGLTEAFF
D: TRBD1
V: TRBV7-2
size: .
J: TRBJ1-1

DNA: TGTGCCAGCAGCCCATTGGGACAGGGCTCTGGTACGCAGTATTTT
CDR3: CASSPLGQGSGTQYF
D: TRBD1
V: TRBV7-2
size: .
J: TRBJ2-3

DNA: TGTGCCACCAGGGGGACAGGTGCTAATGAGCAGTTCTTC
CDR3: CATRGTGANEQFF
D: TRBD1
V: TRBV24-1
size: once
J: TRBJ2-1

DNA: TGTGCCAGCACCACCCCAGGGGCACCTGGAAACACCATATATTTT
CDR3: CASTTPGAPGNTIYF
D: .
V: TRBV5-6
size: .
J: TRBJ1-3

DNA: TGTGCCAGCAGTCGACGTGGGGGACTAGCCAAAAACATTCAGTACTTC
CDR3: CASSRRGGLAKNIQYF
D: .
V: TRBV6-2/TRBV6-3
size: .
J: TRBJ2-4

DNA: TGTGCCAGCAGCAGGGGGTTTCGGGAAAAACTGTTTTTT
CDR3: CASSRGFREKLFF
D: TRBD1
V: TRBV6-5
size: .
J: TRBJ1-4

DNA: TGTGCCAGTAGTAGGGGGGATCAGCCCCAGCATTTT
CDR3: CASSRGDQPQHF
D: .
V: TRBV19
size: .
J: TRBJ1-5

DNA: TGTGCCAGCAGCTTAGGGGATGAAAAACTGTTTTTT
CDR3: CASSLGDEKLFF
D: .
V: TRBV7-9
size: .
J: TRBJ1-4

DNA: TGTGCCACCACGAGAGGGGGGCGCGGACAAGAGACCCAGTACTTC
CDR3: CATTRGGRGQETQYF
D: .
V: TRBV6-5
size: .
J: TRBJ2-5

DNA: TGTGCCAGCAGTTTTAGTTCTAGGGCTAGCGGATACAATGAGCAGTTCTTC
CDR3: CASSFSSRASGYNEQFF
D: TRBD2
V: TRBV28
size: .
J: TRBJ2-1

DNA: TGTGCCATCAGTGACGGGACAGGGGGTCGGAGCTATAGCAATCAGCCCCAGCATTTT
CDR3: CAISDGTGGRSYSNQPQHF
D: TRBD1
V: TRBV10-3
size: .
J: TRBJ1-5

DNA: TGTGCCAGCAGTGAAGGGCCTAAAAAAATGGGTGAGCAGTTCTTC
CDR3: CASSEGPKKMGEQFF
D: .
V: TRBV2
size: .
J: TRBJ2-1

DNA: TGTGCCAGCAGCTTGGTTGGGACAGCCCGCTCTGGGGCCAACGTCCTGACTTTC
CDR3: CASSLVGTARSGANVLTF
D: TRBD1
V: TRBV7-2
size: .
J: TRBJ2-6

DNA: TGTGCCAGCAGCTTGTTTTTGGGCGTTAACTATGGCTACACCTTC
CDR3: CASSLFLGVNYGYTF
D: .
V: TRBV5-5
size: .
J: TRBJ1-2

DNA: TGTGCCAGCAGCCGGGGACTAGCGGGGGGTCTCTACGAGCAGTACTTC
CDR3: CASSRGLAGGLYEQYF
D: TRBD2
V: TRBV13
size: .
J: TRBJ2-7

DNA: TGTGCCAGCAGCCAAGATACGGCGGGGGTTTCACCCCTCCACTTT
CDR3: CASSQDTAGVSPLHF
D: .
V: TRBV3-1/TRBV3-2
size: .
J: TRBJ1-6

DNA: TGTGCCAGCCCATTGGGTCCTGGGGCCAACGTCCTGACTTTC
CDR3: CASPLGPGANVLTF
D: .
V: TRBV21-1
size: once
J: TRBJ2-6

DNA: TGTGCCAGCAGACTATACCCTAGCACAGATACGCAGTATTTT
CDR3: CASRLYPSTDTQYF
D: .
V: TRBV6-4
size: .
J: TRBJ2-3

DNA: TGTGCCAGCAGCTTGGTGCTAGCGGGAGGTTATTACAATGAGCAGTTCTTC
CDR3: CASSLVLAGGYYNEQFF
D: TRBD2
V: TRBV5-4
size: .
J: TRBJ2-1

DNA: TGCGCCAGCAGCCAAGTCAACGTAGCGGGAGTTGGGAATGAGCAGTTCTTC
CDR3: CASSQVNVAGVGNEQFF
D: TRBD2
V: TRBV4-1
size: .
J: TRBJ2-1

DNA: TGTGCCATCAGTGCGGGAGCTTCGGATGAGCAGTTCTTC
CDR3: CAISAGASDEQFF
D: .
V: TRBV10-3
size: .
J: TRBJ2-1

DNA: TGTGCCAGCAGCTTAACCCAGGGTAGGGGAATTGAAGCTTTCTTT
CDR3: CASSLTQGRGIEAFF
D: .
V: TRBV7-2
size: .
J: TRBJ1-1

DNA: TGTGCCACCAGCAGAGATCGCAGGGGACATTCACCCCTCCACTTT
CDR3: CATSRDRRGHSPLHF
D: .
V: TRBV15
size: .
J: TRBJ1-6

DNA: TGCGCCAGCAGTTTACAGGGAGGGAGCACTGAAGCTTTCTTT
CDR3: CASSLQGGSTEAFF
D: .
V: TRBV5-1
size: .
J: TRBJ1-1

DNA: TGTGCCAGCAGACCCGGCAGGGGGGCGTACGAGCAGTACTTC
CDR3: CASRPGRGAYEQYF
D: .
V: TRBV6-5
size: .
J: TRBJ2-7

DNA: TGTGCCAGCAGTGATAACTATGGCTACACCTTC
CDR3: CASSDNYGYTF
D: .
V: TRBV2
size: .
J: TRBJ1-2

DNA: TGCGCCAGCAGCCAAGGCGGGACTAGCGGCTACGAGCAGTACTTC
CDR3: CASSQGGTSGYEQYF
D: TRBD2
V: TRBV4-3
size: .
J: TRBJ2-7

DNA: TGTGCCAGTAGGACAGGGAAGACTGAAGCTTTCTTT
CDR3: CASRTGKTEAFF
D: TRBD1
V: TRBV19
size: .
J: TRBJ1-1

DNA: TGTGCCAGCAGCTTAGGGACACTTCGACCTATGAACACTGAAGCTTTCTTT
CDR3: CASSLGTLRPMNTEAFF
D: .
V: TRBV4-2
size: .
J: TRBJ1-1

DNA: TGTGCCAGCAGCCACACCCAAGGGGACAGCTACGAGCAGTACTTC
CDR3: CASSHTQGDSYEQYF
D: TRBD1
V: TRBV4-2
size: .
J: TRBJ2-7

DNA: TGTGCCAGCAGTTTGTTGGCAGGTCAAAGCTCTGGAAACACCATATATTTT
CDR3: CASSLLAGQSSGNTIYF
D: .
V: TRBV28
size: .
J: TRBJ1-3

DNA: TGTGCTAGTGGCCCGACAGAGAACACTGAAGCTTTCTTT
CDR3: CASGPTENTEAFF
D: .
V: TRBV12-5
size: .
J: TRBJ1-1

DNA: TGCGCCAGCAGCCAAGTAGGCGGTAACACAGATACGCAGTATTTT
CDR3: CASSQVGGNTDTQYF
D: .
V: TRBV4-3
size: .
J: TRBJ2-3

DNA: TGTGCCAGTAGTAGCGACAGGGCGGACATTCAGTACTTC
CDR3: CASSSDRADIQYF
D: TRBD1
V: TRBV19
size: .
J: TRBJ2-4

DNA: TGTGCCAGCTCAGGGGACAGGGCCAACACCGGGGAGCTGTTTTTT
CDR3: CASSGDRANTGELFF
D: TRBD1
V: TRBV18
size: .
J: TRBJ2-2

DNA: TGTGCCAGCAGCTCTAGCGGGAGCTCCTACAATGAGCAGTTCTTC
CDR3: CASSSSGSSYNEQFF
D: TRBD2
V: TRBV6-6
size: .
J: TRBJ2-1